A single sample gave rise to the 22 T cell receptor beta chains below, sequenced in a study of low-dose radiotherapy and immunotherapy resistance in tumors. Time point here: after trial treatment. Treatment reported: LDRT plus nivolumab, ipilimumab, low-dose cyclophosphamide and aspirin (RACIN trial). cDNA synthesis used a TRAV/TRBV-specific primer set for both chains. Amplification of TCRs used a constant-region primer and V-primer adapter for roughly 22 PCR cycles. TCRdb fed the reads into MiXCR, producing one record per CDR3 protein. The sample shows under 40,000 distinct CDR3 sequences, under 55% of them seen only once. The input for sequencing was PBMCs, taken after low-dose radiotherapy plus immunotherapy. Receptor source: a male donor with gallbladder cancer.

This clonotype was found many times. The V and J genes are TRBV7-6 and TRBJ2-3; TRBD1 agrees at 10 bases. With V trimmed by 0 bases and J by 9 bases, 3 bases remained unmatched. Germline V gives CDR1 SGHVS, CDR2 FNYEAQ. The CDR3 has 14 residues. In DNA form, the CDR3 reads TGTGCCAGCAGCTTAGCCACGGACAGGGGGACGCAGTATTTT. Translation gives CASSLATDRGTQYF.

This clonotype was seen many times. The chain has TRBV27 and TRBJ2-7, with TRBD2 identical over 7 bases. CDR1 and CDR2 (germline): MNHEY, SMNVEV (reference sequence). V was pared by 6 bases and J by 4 bases, with 15 bases of the junction left unmatched. The CDR3 totals 16 residues. The CDR3 is CASSRGPFILAYEQYF. The CDR3 DNA reads as TGTGCCAGCAGCCGAGGCCCCTTTATACTAGCGTACGAGCAGTACTTC.

The chain couples TRBV29-1 to TRBJ1-6; 7 nucleotides match TRBD1. The CDR3 sequence is 14 residues long. Germline CDR1 reads SQVTM; CDR2 reads ANQGSEA. V lost 6 bases to trimming and J lost 4 bases; unmatched junction nucleotides: 6. The DNA of the CDR3 is TGCAGCGTCGCGGAGGGACAGTATAATTCACCCCTCCACTTT. This sequence encodes CSVAEGQYNSPLHF.

This clonotype was detected only a few times. J is TRBJ2-6 and V is TRBV4-2, with D perhaps TRBD1 or TRBD2 (5 bases each). Germline loops: CDR1 LGHNA, CDR2 YNFKEQ. The V end was cut by 3 bases, the J end by 3 bases, with 9 bases between. This CDR3 comprises 15 residues. As DNA, the CDR3 is TGTGCCAGCAGCCAGGACACTAGTGGGGCCAACGTCCTGACTTTC. Translated: CASSQDTSGANVLTF.

This chain joins TRBV5-1 and TRBJ1-3, with a weak D call TRBD1 (6 bases). V was cut by 4 bases and J by 0 bases, with 14 bases left in between. CDR1 SGHRS and CDR2 YFSETQ come from the germline V gene. The CDR3 is 16 residues long. In DNA form, the CDR3 reads TGCGCCAGCAGCCCGGTCGGGGGGCTCTCTGGAAACACCATATATTTT. This encodes CASSPVGGLSGNTIYF.

This clonotype is labeled as medium-sized. The chain couples TRBV24-1 to TRBJ2-3, with TRBD1 as a possible D gene (6 bases). This CDR3 has 15 residues. CDR1 and CDR2 (germline): KGHDR, SFDVKD. The V and J ends lost 4 bases and 2 bases respectively, with 12 bases between them. The CDR3 DNA sequence: TGTGCCACCAGTGAACGGACAGCGATCACAGATACGCAGTATTTT. It is translated as CATSERTAITDTQYF.

V and J are TRBV19 and TRBJ1-1; no firm D call. Trimming removed 6 bases from V and 10 bases from J, with 9 bases in between. There are 10 residues in the CDR3. Germline V CDR1 and CDR2: LNHDA, SQIVND (reference sequence). The CDR3 region is CASRGNGAFF. DNA for the CDR3: TGTGCCAGTAGGGGCAACGGAGCTTTCTTT.

V usage is TRBV14 and J usage is TRBJ2-1; 8 bases fit TRBD1. CDR1 is SGHDN, CDR2 FVKESK, per germline. This CDR3 is 15 amino acids long. V was clipped by 0 bases and J by 4 bases; unmatched bases: 2. The CDR3, as DNA: TGTGCCAGCAGCCAAGAGACAGGGGAGTACAATGAGCAGTTCTTC. This codes for CASSQETGEYNEQFF.

This clonotype was picked up one time. As DNA, the CDR3 is TGTGCCAGCAGCCTACAAAGCTTCACAGATACGCAGTATTTT. This translates into CASSLQSFTDTQYF. The chain joins TRBV7-3 to TRBJ2-3; D is undetermined. Germline V gene data show CDR1 as SGHTA and CDR2 as FQGTGA. There are 14 residues in the CDR3. Trimming shortened V by 5 bases and J by 2 bases, and 11 bases separated the two germline ends.

The genes are TRBV7-6 and TRBJ2-1; 12 nucleotides agree with TRBD2. J was trimmed by 7 bases and V by 3 bases; bases with no gene match: 1. The CDR3 consists of 14 residues. Germline V gene lookup returns CDR1 SGHVS and CDR2 FNYEAQ. CDR3 sequence (DNA): TGTGCCAGCAGCTTGACTAGCGGGAGTAATGAGCAGTTCTTC. It encodes CASSLTSGSNEQFF.

The chain links TRBV5-1 to TRBJ2-1; 11 bases match TRBD2. Germline CDR1 and CDR2: SGHRS and YFSETQ. This CDR3 is built from 16 residues. Losses at the gene ends were 4 bases for V and 1 base for J; bases not matched to a gene: 4. CDR3 sequence: CASSATSGGSYNEQFF. As DNA, the CDR3 is TGCGCCAGCAGCGCTACTAGCGGGGGTTCCTACAATGAGCAGTTCTTC.

This clonotype is a singleton in its sample. CDR3 amino acids: CASSTRTVGEQYF. CDR3 coding DNA: TGTGCCAGCAGTACCCGGACCGTGGGGGAGCAGTACTTC. This rearrangement joins TRBV6-2 or TRBV6-3 to TRBJ2-7; no clear D. CDR1 is MNHEY, CDR2 SVGEGT, per germline. The CDR3 contains 13 residues. Trimming cost V 5 bases and J 7 bases, with 15 bases left between them.

CDR3 amino acids: CASSYSWPDTQYF. The CDR3 DNA sequence: TGTGCCAGCAGTTACAGCTGGCCCGATACGCAGTATTTT. The chain joins TRBV6-6 to TRBJ2-3; D not certain. The CDR3 length is 13 residues. Trimming took off 2 bases at V and 6 bases at J, with 9 bases between the two ends. CDR1 and CDR2 (germline): MNHNY, SVGAGI (reference sequence).

Of note for this clonotype: At one boundary the junction diverges from the germline segment, which might be a read error. CDR3 protein: CASSLDPGLASFF. CDR3 DNA sequence: TGTGCCAGCAGCTTAGATCCGGGACTAGCAAGTTTCTTC. This sequence joins TRBV5-1 and TRBJ2-1; 9 bases are shared with TRBD2. The CDR3 is 13 residues long. In germline, CDR1 is SGHRS, CDR2 YFSETQ.

This clonotype was detected many times. The chain carries TRBV30 and TRBJ1-6; possible D gene TRBD1, 6 bases. Germline V lookup: CDR1 GTSNPN, CDR2 SVGIG (reference sequence). Trimming cost V 3 bases and J 9 bases, with 15 bases left between them. The CDR3 sequence is 14 residues long. CDR3 sequence reads: CAWREQGRSSPLHF. DNA for the CDR3: TGTGCCTGGAGGGAACAGGGAAGAAGTTCACCCCTCCACTTT.

This clonotype was seen at least ten times. The CDR3 DNA reads TGTGCCAGCCAATCTTCGGCGGGGAACTCCTACGAGCAGTACTTC. It yields the protein CASQSSAGNSYEQYF. The chain carries TRBV28 and TRBJ2-7; TRBD2 is a possible D gene (6 bases). Germline assignment: CDR1 MDHEN and CDR2 SYDVKM. CDR3 length: 15 amino acids. Deletions cut 8 bases from V and 0 bases from J, with 17 bases between.

The table lists this clonotype with many counts. V usage is TRBV6-2 or TRBV6-3 and J usage is TRBJ1-3; 7 nucleotides line up with TRBD1. The CDR3 is 14 amino acids. V shed 4 bases, J shed 2 bases, and the junction held 2 bases outside the gene matches. CDR1 is MNHEY and CDR2 is SVGEGT in the germline V gene. The CDR3 loop reads CASSSTGTGNTIYF. The CDR3 DNA reads as TGTGCCAGCAGTTCGACAGGGACTGGAAACACCATATATTTT.

The gene calls are TRBV6-2 or TRBV6-3 and TRBJ2-3; 7 nucleotides align to TRBD1. The CDR3 has 12 amino acids. Germline values: CDR1 MNHEY, CDR2 SVGEGT. The junction had 6 bases not matched to a gene; V was cut back by 5 bases and J by 10 bases. The chain's CDR3 is CASSEGTAAQYF. CDR3 bases: TGTGCCAGCAGTGAAGGGACAGCCGCGCAGTATTTT.

By share, this clonotype counts as medium-sized. The chain uses TRBV7-9 and TRBJ2-7; the match to TRBD1 covers 9 bases. The CDR3 spans 14 residues. Germline V gene sequence: CDR1 SEHNR, CDR2 FQNEAQ (reference sequence). Trimming removed 6 bases from V and 2 bases from J; junction bases left unmatched: 5. The CDR3 bases are TGTGCCAGCAGTTCCGGGACAGGGACCTACGAGCAGTACTTC. This gives the protein CASSSGTGTYEQYF.

By share, this clonotype ranks as medium-sized. The gene calls are TRBV4-2 and TRBJ2-2; 8 bases are shared with TRBD1. The germline V gene encodes CDR1 LGHNA and CDR2 YNFKEQ. After removal of 0 bases from V and 0 bases from J, the junction contained 0 bases not matched to a gene. The length of the CDR3 is 16 residues. The DNA of the CDR3 is TGTGCCAGCAGCCAAGAGACAGGGGCGAACACCGGGGAGCTGTTTTTT. The encoded protein is CASSQETGANTGELFF.

This clonotype was seen ten or more times. This chain links TRBV28 with TRBJ1-6; 7 positions agree with TRBD1. Germline-derived CDR1 and CDR2 are MDHEN and SYDVKM. This CDR3 comprises 14 residues. V lost 6 bases to trimming and J lost 5 bases; unmatched junction nucleotides: 4. The CDR3, as DNA: TGTGCCAGCAGCACACAGGGGAATAATTCACCCCTCCACTTT. Its translation is CASSTQGNNSPLHF.

This clonotype appeared many times. The chain joins TRBV13 to TRBJ2-4; D not resolved. Germline V gene data show CDR1 as PRHDT and CDR2 as FYEKMQ (reference sequence). Trimming took off 0 bases at V and 1 base at J, with 4 bases between the two ends. CDR3 length: 14 residues. The CDR3 sequence is CASSLGSAKNIQYF. The DNA of the CDR3 is TGTGCCAGCAGCTTAGGCTCCGCCAAAAACATTCAGTACTTC.